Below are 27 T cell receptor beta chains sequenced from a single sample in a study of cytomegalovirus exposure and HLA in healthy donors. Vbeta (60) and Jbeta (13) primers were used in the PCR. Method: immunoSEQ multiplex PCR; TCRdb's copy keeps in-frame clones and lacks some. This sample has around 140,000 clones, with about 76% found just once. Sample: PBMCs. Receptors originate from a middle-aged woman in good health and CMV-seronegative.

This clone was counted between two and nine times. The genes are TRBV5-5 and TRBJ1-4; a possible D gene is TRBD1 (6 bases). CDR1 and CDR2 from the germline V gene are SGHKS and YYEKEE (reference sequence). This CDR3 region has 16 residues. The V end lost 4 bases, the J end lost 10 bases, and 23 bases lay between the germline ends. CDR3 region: CASSLQGSPGPSKLFF. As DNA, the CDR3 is TGTGCCAGCAGCCTCCAGGGGAGCCCCGGTCCATCAAAACTGTTTTTT.

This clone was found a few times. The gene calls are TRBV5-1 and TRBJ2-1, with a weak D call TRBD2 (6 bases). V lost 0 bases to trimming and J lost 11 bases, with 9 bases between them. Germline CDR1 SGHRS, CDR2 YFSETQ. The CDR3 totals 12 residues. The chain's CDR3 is CASSLGEDQQFF. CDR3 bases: TGCGCCAGCAGCTTGGGGGAGGACCAGCAGTTCTTC.

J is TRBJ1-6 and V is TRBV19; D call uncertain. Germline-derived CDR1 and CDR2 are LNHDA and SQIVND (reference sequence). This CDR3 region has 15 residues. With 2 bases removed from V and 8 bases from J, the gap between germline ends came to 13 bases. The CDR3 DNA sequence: TGTGCCAGTAGTATACCTCCCATCGGAGATTCACCCCTCCACTTT. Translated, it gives CASSIPPIGDSPLHF.

The CDR3 nucleotides are TGTGCCAGCAGTGAAGCTGGCGGCGGCTACACCTTC. This sequence encodes CASSEAGGGYTF. The chain has TRBV2 and TRBJ1-2; D is uncertain. In germline, CDR1 is SNHLY, CDR2 FYNNEI. CDR3 length equals 12 residues. V gave up 0 bases and J gave up 8 bases, with 7 bases separating them.

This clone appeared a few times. The CDR3 reads CAISGGLAGALLYEQYF. CDR3 DNA sequence: TGTGCCATCAGTGGGGGACTAGCGGGGGCCCTACTCTACGAGCAGTACTTC. V gene TRBV10-3 combines with J gene TRBJ2-7, with TRBD2 matching 14 bases. Looked up from germline, CDR1 is ENHRY and CDR2 is SYGVKD. Trimming removed 4 bases from V and 3 bases from J; junction bases left unmatched: 8. The CDR3 is made up of 17 amino acids.

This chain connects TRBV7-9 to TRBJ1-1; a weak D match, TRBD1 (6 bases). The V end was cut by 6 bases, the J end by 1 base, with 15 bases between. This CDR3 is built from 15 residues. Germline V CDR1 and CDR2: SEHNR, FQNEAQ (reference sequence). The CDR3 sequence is CASSSPTGTNTEAFF. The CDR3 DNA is TGTGCCAGCAGTTCTCCAACAGGGACGAACACTGAAGCTTTCTTT.

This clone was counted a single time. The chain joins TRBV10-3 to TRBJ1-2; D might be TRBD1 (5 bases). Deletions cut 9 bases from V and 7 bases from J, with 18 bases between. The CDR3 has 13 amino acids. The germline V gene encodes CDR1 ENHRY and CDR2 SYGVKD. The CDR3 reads CAIRVGGESGYTF. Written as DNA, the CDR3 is TGTGCCATTCGAGTGGGGGGGGAAAGTGGCTACACCTTC.

CDR3 sequence reads: CASSLIGQGAQRRSYEQYF. The CDR3 nucleotides are TGTGCCAGCAGTTTAATAGGACAGGGGGCGCAACGTCGGTCTTACGAGCAGTACTTC. The genes are TRBV27 and TRBJ2-7, with 11 bases aligning to TRBD1. The ends lost 2 bases at V and 4 bases at J; junction bases unmatched: 16. Per the germline V gene, CDR1 is MNHEY and CDR2 is SMNVEV (reference sequence). The CDR3 spans 19 residues.

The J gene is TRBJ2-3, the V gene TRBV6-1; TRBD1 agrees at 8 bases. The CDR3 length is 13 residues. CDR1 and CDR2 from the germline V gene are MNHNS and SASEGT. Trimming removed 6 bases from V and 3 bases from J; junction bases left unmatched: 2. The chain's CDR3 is CASRRQGTDTQYF. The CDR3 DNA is TGTGCCAGCAGAAGACAGGGGACAGATACGCAGTATTTT.

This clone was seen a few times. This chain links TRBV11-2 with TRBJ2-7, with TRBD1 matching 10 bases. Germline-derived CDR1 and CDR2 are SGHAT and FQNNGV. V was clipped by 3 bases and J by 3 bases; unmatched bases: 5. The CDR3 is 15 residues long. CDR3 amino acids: CASSLRDRGIYEQYF. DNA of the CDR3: TGTGCCAGCAGCTTGAGGGACAGGGGAATCTACGAGCAGTACTTC.

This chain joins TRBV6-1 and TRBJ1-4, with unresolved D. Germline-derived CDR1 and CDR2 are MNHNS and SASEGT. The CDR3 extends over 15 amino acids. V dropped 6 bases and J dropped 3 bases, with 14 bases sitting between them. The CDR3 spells CASRRDGGANEKLFF. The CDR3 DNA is TGTGCCAGCAGGAGGGATGGTGGGGCTAATGAAAAACTGTTTTTT.

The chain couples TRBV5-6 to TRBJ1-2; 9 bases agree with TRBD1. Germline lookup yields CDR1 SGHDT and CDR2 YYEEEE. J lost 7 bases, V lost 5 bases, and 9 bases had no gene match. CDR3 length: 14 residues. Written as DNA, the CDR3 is TGTGCCAGCAGGAAACCCGGGACAGGGTTTGGCTACACCTTC. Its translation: CASRKPGTGFGYTF.

The CDR3 here is CASSEDRAGEQFF. The DNA of the CDR3 is TGTGCCAGCAGTGAGGACAGGGCGGGCGAGCAGTTCTTC. The V and J genes are TRBV2 and TRBJ2-1; 8 positions agree with TRBD1. The CDR3 runs 13 residues. J gave up 10 bases and V 3 bases, and 5 bases lay outside the gene matches. The germline V gene has CDR1 SNHLY and CDR2 FYNNEI.

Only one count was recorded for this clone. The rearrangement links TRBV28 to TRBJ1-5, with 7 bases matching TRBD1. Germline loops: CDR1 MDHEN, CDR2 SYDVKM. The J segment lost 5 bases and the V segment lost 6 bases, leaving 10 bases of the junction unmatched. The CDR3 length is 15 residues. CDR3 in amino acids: CASSPPDRDYQPQHF. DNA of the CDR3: TGTGCCAGCAGCCCACCAGACAGGGATTATCAGCCCCAGCATTTT.

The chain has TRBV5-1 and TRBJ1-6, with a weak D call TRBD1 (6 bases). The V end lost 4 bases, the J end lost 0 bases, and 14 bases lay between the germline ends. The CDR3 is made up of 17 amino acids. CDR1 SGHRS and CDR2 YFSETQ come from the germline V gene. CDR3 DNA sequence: TGCGCCAGCAGCCCGACCGGGACACCCTCCTATAATTCACCCCTCCACTTT. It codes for CASSPTGTPSYNSPLHF.

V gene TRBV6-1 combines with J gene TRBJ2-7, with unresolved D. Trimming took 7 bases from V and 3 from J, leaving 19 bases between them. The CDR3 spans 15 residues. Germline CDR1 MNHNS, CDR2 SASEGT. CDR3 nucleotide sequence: TGTGCCAGCAATCTACTTTATCGTCAGGACTACGAGCAGTACTTC. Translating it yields CASNLLYRQDYEQYF.

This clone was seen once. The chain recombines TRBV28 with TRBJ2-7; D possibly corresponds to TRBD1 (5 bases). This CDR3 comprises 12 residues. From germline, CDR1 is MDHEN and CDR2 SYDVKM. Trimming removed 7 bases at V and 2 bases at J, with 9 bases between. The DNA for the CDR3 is TGTGCCAGCACTGGACAACCCTACGAGCAGTACTTC. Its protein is CASTGQPYEQYF.

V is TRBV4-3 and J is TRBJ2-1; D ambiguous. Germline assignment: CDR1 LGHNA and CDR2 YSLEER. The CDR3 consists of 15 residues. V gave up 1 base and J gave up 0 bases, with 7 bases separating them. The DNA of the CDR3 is TGCGCCAGCAGCCAAGTCGCGAGCTCCTACAATGAGCAGTTCTTC. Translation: CASSQVASSYNEQFF.

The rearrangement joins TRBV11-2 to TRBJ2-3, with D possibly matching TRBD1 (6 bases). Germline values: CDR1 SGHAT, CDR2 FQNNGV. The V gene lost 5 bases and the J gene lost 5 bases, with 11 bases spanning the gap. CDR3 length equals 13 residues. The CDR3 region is CASSQRTVDTQYF. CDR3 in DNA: TGTGCCAGCAGCCAGAGGACAGTAGATACGCAGTATTTT.

The CDR3, as DNA: TGTGCCAGCAGTGTGCGGGGGGACTCCTACGAGCAGTACTTC. It codes for CASSVRGDSYEQYF. This rearrangement joins TRBV6-1 to TRBJ2-7, with 8 bases identical to TRBD2. The V segment lost 4 bases and the J segment 0 bases; nucleotides outside the gene matches: 2. Germline V CDR1 and CDR2: MNHNS, SASEGT. The CDR3 consists of 14 residues.

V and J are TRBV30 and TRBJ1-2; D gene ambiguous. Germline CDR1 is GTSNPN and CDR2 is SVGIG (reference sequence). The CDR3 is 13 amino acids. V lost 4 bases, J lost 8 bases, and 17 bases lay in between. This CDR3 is CAWTQTRGGGYTF. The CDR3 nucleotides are TGTGCCTGGACGCAGACTCGGGGTGGAGGCTACACCTTC.

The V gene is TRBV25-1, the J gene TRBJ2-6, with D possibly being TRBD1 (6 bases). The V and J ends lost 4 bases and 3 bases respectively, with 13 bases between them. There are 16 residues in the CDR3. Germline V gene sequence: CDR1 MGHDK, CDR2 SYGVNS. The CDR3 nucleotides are TGTGCCAGCAGTGCCCTCAGGGGCTTTGGGGCCAACGTCCTGACTTTC. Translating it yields CASSALRGFGANVLTF.

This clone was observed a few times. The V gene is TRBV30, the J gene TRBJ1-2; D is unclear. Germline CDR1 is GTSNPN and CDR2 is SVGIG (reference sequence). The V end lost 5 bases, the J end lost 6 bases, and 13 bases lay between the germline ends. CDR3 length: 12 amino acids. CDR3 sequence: CAWDGRKNGYTF. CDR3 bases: TGTGCCTGGGATGGGCGAAAAAATGGCTACACCTTC.

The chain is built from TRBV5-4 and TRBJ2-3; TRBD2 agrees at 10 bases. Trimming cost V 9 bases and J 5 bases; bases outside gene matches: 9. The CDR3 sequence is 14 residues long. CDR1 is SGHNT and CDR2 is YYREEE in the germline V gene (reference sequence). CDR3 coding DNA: TGTGCCACCCAACTAGCGGGGAGTATAGATACGCAGTATTTT. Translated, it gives CATQLAGSIDTQYF.

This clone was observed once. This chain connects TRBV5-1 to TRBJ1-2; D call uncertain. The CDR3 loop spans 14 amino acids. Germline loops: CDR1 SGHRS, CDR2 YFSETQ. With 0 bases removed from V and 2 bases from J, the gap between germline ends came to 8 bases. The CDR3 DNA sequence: TGCGCCAGCAGCTTGGAGCTGATCAACTATGGCTACACCTTC. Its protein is CASSLELINYGYTF.

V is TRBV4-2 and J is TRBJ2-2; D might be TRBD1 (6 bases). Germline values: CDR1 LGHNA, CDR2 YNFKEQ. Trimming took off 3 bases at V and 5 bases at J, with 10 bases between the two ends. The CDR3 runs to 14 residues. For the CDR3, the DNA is TGTGCCAGCAGCCACCCCAGGGGAACCGGGGAGCTGTTTTTT. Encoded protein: CASSHPRGTGELFF.

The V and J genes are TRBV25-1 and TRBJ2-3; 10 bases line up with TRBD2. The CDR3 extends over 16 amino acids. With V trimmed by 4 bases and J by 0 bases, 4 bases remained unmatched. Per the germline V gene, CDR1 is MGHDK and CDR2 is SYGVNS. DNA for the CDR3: TGTGCCAGCAGTGCCGGGACTAGCGCGAGCACAGATACGCAGTATTTT. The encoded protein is CASSAGTSASTDTQYF.